These 10 T cell receptor beta chains originate from one sample sequenced in a study of T cell responses to AZD1222 COVID-19 vaccine. The repertoire was sequenced with immunoSEQ multiplex PCR; TCRdb's copy has only in-frame clones and lacks some. The sample has some 150,000 clones, just over 90% seen once. Sequenced here: peripheral blood, sampled on day 0 of MenACWY control vaccination. The receptor source for this set is an adult in good health.

DNA of the CDR3: TGTGCCAGCAGCCAGCGGACAGGGCCACTTAGCACCATATATTTT. This gives the protein CASSQRTGPLSTIYF. The rearrangement uses TRBV5-6 and TRBJ1-3, with TRBD1 identical over 8 bases. Per the germline V gene, CDR1 is SGHDT and CDR2 is YYEEEE. This CDR3 is built from 15 residues. Trimming took 4 bases from V and 9 from J; bases not matched to a gene: 12.

The chain carries TRBV9 and TRBJ2-1; 8 nucleotides align to TRBD2. This CDR3 region has 15 residues. Germline CDR1 reads SGDLS; CDR2 reads YYNGEE. Unmatched junction bases numbered 3, after V lost 0 bases and J lost 4 bases. This CDR3 reads CASSVAGGSYNEQFF. CDR3 bases: TGTGCCAGCAGCGTAGCGGGAGGGAGTTACAATGAGCAGTTCTTC.

This clone was found once. V is TRBV10-3 and J is TRBJ2-7, with 11 bases fitting TRBD2. CDR3 length: 14 amino acids. J gave up 1 base and V 4 bases, and 0 bases lay outside the gene matches. Germline CDR1 ENHRY, CDR2 SYGVKD. CDR3 nucleotide sequence: TGTGCCATCAGTGGGACTAGCGGGTCCTACGAGCAGTACTTC. Its protein is CAISGTSGSYEQYF.

The rearrangement uses TRBV10-1 and TRBJ2-1; 10 nucleotides match TRBD2. V gave up 6 bases and J gave up 7 bases; unmatched junction bases: 9. Germline CDR1 WNHNN, CDR2 SYGVQD (reference sequence). The CDR3 spans 15 residues. The CDR3 sequence is CASSRAGGPWNEQFF. The CDR3 nucleotides are TGCGCCAGCAGCCGAGCGGGAGGGCCTTGGAATGAGCAGTTCTTC.

CDR3 protein: CATSDPAGTTQETQYF. The CDR3 region has the DNA TGTGCCACCAGTGACCCTGCAGGGACAACCCAAGAGACCCAGTACTTC. This chain links TRBV24-1 with TRBJ2-5, with D tentatively TRBD1 (6 bases). Germline CDR1 and CDR2: KGHDR and SFDVKD. V lost 4 bases to trimming and J lost 1 base, with 15 bases between them. The CDR3 is made up of 16 amino acids.

The chain is built from TRBV9 and TRBJ1-2; no reliable D call. CDR1 is SGDLS and CDR2 is YYNGEE in the germline V gene. The CDR3 runs to 14 residues. V lost 0 bases and J lost 4, with 10 bases in between. The CDR3 DNA sequence: TGTGCCAGCAGCGTAGCATTGGCGGGCTATGGCTACACCTTC. Its protein is CASSVALAGYGYTF. The variable domain in full, completed from reference TRBV9 and TRBJ1-2, reads DSGVTQTPKHLITATGQRVTLRCSPRSGDLSVYWYQQSLDQGLQFLIQYYNGEERAKGNILERFSAQQFPDLHSELNLSSLELGDSALYFCASSVALAGYGYTFGSGTRLTVV.

The chain has TRBV7-8 and TRBJ2-1; possibly TRBD1 for D (5 bases). The V end lost 6 bases, the J end lost 8 bases, and 23 bases lay between the germline ends. CDR1 and CDR2 from the germline V gene are SGHVS and FQNEAQ. This CDR3 has 16 amino acids. In nucleotides, the CDR3 is TGTGCCAGCAGTCCTGATAGCCCAGGGTGGTCACATGAGCAGTTCTTC. This translates into CASSPDSPGWSHEQFF.

The V gene is TRBV7-3, the J gene TRBJ1-1; D gene uncertain. Germline-derived CDR1 and CDR2 are SGHTA and FQGTGA. This CDR3 is built from 14 residues. Trimming removed 2 bases at V and 1 base at J, with 8 bases between. The DNA for the CDR3 is TGTGCCAGCAGCTTATGGCCAGGGAACACTGAAGCTTTCTTT. Its protein is CASSLWPGNTEAFF. Together with reference TRBV7-3 and TRBJ1-1, the CDR3 gives the full variable domain: GAGVSQTPSNKVTEKGKYVELRCDPISGHTALYWYRQSLGQGPEFLIYFQGTGAADDSGLPNDRFFAVRPEGSVSTLKIQRTERGDSAVYLCASSLWPGNTEAFFGQGTRLTVV.

The genes are TRBV28 and TRBJ1-5, with 8 nucleotides matching TRBD1. V trimming: 6 bases; J trimming: 0 bases; junction bases outside the gene matches: 13. Germline V gene data show CDR1 as MDHEN and CDR2 as SYDVKM. This CDR3 region has 18 residues. The CDR3 DNA is TGTGCCAGCAGACGACAGGGGCCTTCGTCCTATAGCAATCAGCCCCAGCATTTT. It codes for CASRRQGPSSYSNQPQHF.

The V and J genes are TRBV15 and TRBJ1-5, with unresolved D. The CDR3 contains 14 residues. V was pared by 4 bases and J by 3 bases, with 10 bases between. The germline CDR1 and CDR2 sequences are LNHNV and YYDKDF (reference sequence). CDR3 amino acids: CATSTQLYNQPQHF. CDR3 nucleotide sequence: TGTGCCACCAGCACTCAGTTATACAATCAGCCCCAGCATTTT.